Listed below are T cell receptor beta chains from one sample, sequenced in a study of spatial heterogeneity in lung cancer. TCRdb recomputed calls from the 5' RACE reads with MiXCR, one row per CDR3 protein. This sample yields about 15,000 distinct CDR3 sequences, of which approximately 6.8% are seen a single time; 20% to 30% belongs to the top ten. The specimen was PBMCs, collected at follow-up. Source of these receptors: a male donor with early-stage non-small cell lung cancer. CDR3s include the opening cysteine and the closing phenylalanine or tryptophan. Each record gives: clone size, D gene, J gene, V gene, CDR3 DNA, CDR3 protein. A D gene is named only where the DNA matches it firmly. Clone size appears in some rows only: once, few, many, or a class for an expanded clone.

many	NA	TRBJ2-1	TRBV24-1	TGTGCCCCCCGTCGACAGGTTCTAAACCCCCGGCATGAGCAGTTCTTC	CAPRRQVLNPRHEQFF
many	TRBD2	TRBJ2-7	TRBV20-1	TGCAGTGCTAGAGATCGAGGGACTAGCGGGACCGAGCAGTACTTC	CSARDRGTSGTEQYF
few	TRBD1	TRBJ1-1	TRBV5-1	TGCGCCAGCAGCTGGACCACAGGGGGGGTTGAAGCTTTCTTT	CASSWTTGGVEAFF
medium-sized	NA	TRBJ1-1	TRBV7-3	TGTGCCAGCAGGGCAGGACCGAACACTGAAGCTTTCTTT	CASRAGPNTEAFF
many	NA	TRBJ1-4	TRBV5-1	TGCGCCAGCCGAGAAGCCGGAGCAAAAAGGGGAAAACTGTTTTTT	CASREAGAKRGKLFF
NA	NA	TRBJ1-2	TRBV7-8	TGTGCCAGCAGCTTACTTTTGGCAATAGGTGGCTATGGCTACACCTTC	CASSLLLAIGGYGYTF
many	TRBD2	TRBJ2-5	TRBV3-1	TGTGCCAGCAGCATCCGACTACTAGCGGGCCAAGAGACCCAGTACTTC	CASSIRLLAGQETQYF
many	TRBD2	TRBJ2-3	TRBV28	TGTGCCAGCAGTTTAGCGGGAGCACGCACAGATACGCAGTATTTT	CASSLAGARTDTQYF
medium-sized	NA	TRBJ1-4	TRBV3-1	TGTGCCGCTCGAGGAGGCGTAGCTAATGAAAAACTGTTTTTT	CAARGGVANEKLFF
many	TRBD1	TRBJ2-5	TRBV9	TGTGCCAGCAGCCCCTACAGGGGGTACCAAGAGACCCAGTACTTC	CASSPYRGYQETQYF
many	TRBD2	TRBJ2-7	TRBV7-2	TGTGCCAGCAGCCCGCTAGCGGGAGGGCCCCCCTACGAGCAGTACTTC	CASSPLAGGPPYEQYF
medium-sized	TRBD1	TRBJ1-6	TRBV7-2	TGTGCCAGCAGCATGGGACAGCTAATTAATTCACCCCTCCACTTT	CASSMGQLINSPLHF
NA	NA	TRBJ2-7	TRBV7-6	TGTGCCAGCAGCCCGGGGCTGTCCTACGAGCAGTACTTC	CASSPGLSYEQYF
many	TRBD2	TRBJ2-3	TRBV6-1	TGTGCCAGCTGCTCTAGCGGGAGGTGGGGTAGCACAGATACGCAGTATTTT	CASCSSGRWGSTDTQYF
many	TRBD2	TRBJ2-7	TRBV3-1	TGTGCCAGCAGCCCCCCGGGGGCGGGAGGGCCGTCCTACGAGCAGTACTTC	CASSPPGAGGPSYEQYF
many	TRBD2	TRBJ2-3	TRBV7-2	TGTGCCAGCAGCACCCGACTAGCGGGAGCGTCAGATACGCAGTATTTT	CASSTRLAGASDTQYF
few	TRBD2	TRBJ2-7	TRBV7-9	TGTGCCAGCAGCTCCTGGACTAGCGGAGCCCCATACGAGCAGTACTTC	CASSSWTSGAPYEQYF
many	NA	TRBJ2-7	TRBV28	TGTGCCAGCAGTTTGGCGGATTCCTACGAGCAGTACTTC	CASSLADSYEQYF
many	TRBD2	TRBJ2-1	TRBV5-1	TGCGCCAGCAGCTGGGGGACTACCTCCTACAATGAGCAGTTCTTC	CASSWGTTSYNEQFF
NA	NA	TRBJ2-2	TRBV7-9	TGTGCCAGCAGGGGGAGGAGCGGCCTCACCGGGGAGCTGTTTTTT	CASRGRSGLTGELFF
NA	TRBD1	TRBJ2-7	TRBV7-9	TGTGCCAGCAGCTTGGGGGACAGGCGCACTAGAACTACACAGTACTTC	CASSLGDRRTRTTQYF
many	TRBD1	TRBJ2-3	TRBV2	TGTGCCAGCAGGAGCAGGGGGCACACAGATACGCAGTATTTT	CASRSRGHTDTQYF
NA	NA	TRBJ1-1	TRBV13	TGTGCCAGCAGCCATGAATGGGGAAGAGCTTTCTTT	CASSHEWGRAFF
many	NA	TRBJ2-3	TRBV2	TGTGCCAGCAGTCTAGCGCATAGCACAGATACGCAGTATTTT	CASSLAHSTDTQYF
NA	NA	TRBJ1-1	TRBV24-1	TGTGCCACCAGTGATGACAAACACACTGAAGCTTTCTTT	CATSDDKHTEAFF
many	NA	TRBJ1-1	TRBV7-2	TGTGCCAGCAGCTTAGGGCCCAGGGGGAACACTGAAGCTTTCTTT	CASSLGPRGNTEAFF
many	NA	TRBJ1-1	TRBV5-1	TGCGCCAGCAGCCGGACAGCTGCGAACACTGAAGCTTTCTTT	CASSRTAANTEAFF
many	NA	TRBJ2-5	TRBV4-1	TGCGCCAGCAGCCAAGAGTCTGGGGTGGGTGAGACCCAGTACTTC	CASSQESGVGETQYF
many	TRBD1	TRBJ1-2	TRBV6-1	TGTGCCAGCCGGCCCCCAGGGGGCTATGGCTACACCTTC	CASRPPGGYGYTF
many	TRBD1	TRBJ2-5	TRBV7-2	TGTGCCAGCAGCCCGGACAGGGGGTGGGAGACCCAGTACTTC	CASSPDRGWETQYF
few	NA	TRBJ2-5	TRBV7-9	TGTGCCAGCAGCACCCGGACTGGTGGGGTCGAGACCCAGTACTTC	CASSTRTGGVETQYF
many	NA	TRBJ2-5	TRBV6-6	TGTGCCAGCAGACAAGAGACCCAGTACTTC	CASRQETQYF
many	NA	TRBJ2-2	TRBV6-1	TGTGCCAGCAGTGATGGTCCAGGACCCGGGGAGCTGTTTTTT	CASSDGPGPGELFF
many	TRBD1	TRBJ2-7	TRBV5-1	TGCGCCAGCAGGGATGACAGGGGTTCCTACGAGCAGTACTTC	CASRDDRGSYEQYF
few	TRBD1	TRBJ2-7	TRBV6-5	TGTGCCAGCAGTTACTCACGTCGGACAGGGGGCTACGAGCAGTACTTC	CASSYSRRTGGYEQYF
many	NA	TRBJ2-7	TRBV9	TGTGCCAGCAGCCTCGGGCTCGACTACGAGCAGTACTTC	CASSLGLDYEQYF
many	TRBD1	TRBJ1-3	TRBV5-4	TGTGCCAGCAGCAGCGGGACAGTCTCAGTCTCTGGAAACACCATATATTTT	CASSSGTVSVSGNTIYF
many	TRBD1	TRBJ1-6	TRBV5-1	TGCGCCAGCAGCAAATGGACAGGCGGTAATTCACCCCTCCACTTT	CASSKWTGGNSPLHF
many	TRBD1	TRBJ2-7	TRBV29-1	TGCAGCGTTCGGGACAGCCGCTACGAGCAGTACTTC	CSVRDSRYEQYF
many	NA	TRBJ1-2	TRBV20-1	TGCAGTGCTAGGCAGACATATGACTTATATGGCTACACCTTC	CSARQTYDLYGYTF
many	NA	TRBJ2-1	TRBV3-2	TGTGCCAGCAGCCAAGATCTAGGACTAAGGGGACCCAATGAGCAGTTCTTC	CASSQDLGLRGPNEQFF
many	TRBD1	TRBJ2-7	TRBV28	TGTGCCAGCACCCCCGGACAGGGGACCTACGAGCAGTACTTC	CASTPGQGTYEQYF
many	NA	TRBJ1-2	TRBV7-2	TGTGCCAGCAGCACGGTCGGTCTGGACCATGGCTACACCTTC	CASSTVGLDHGYTF
many	TRBD1	TRBJ2-6	TRBV6-2/TRBV6-3	TGTGCCAGCAGGCCTCAGGGACAGAGGCTGTCTGGGGCCAACGTCCTGACTTTC	CASRPQGQRLSGANVLTF
many	NA	TRBJ2-7	TRBV2	TGTGCCAGCAGTGAGGCCGGACGGACCGCCTACGAGCAGTACTTC	CASSEAGRTAYEQYF
NA	NA	TRBJ1-2	TRBV6-5	TGTGCCAGCAGCCCCAGACGGGATCTCAACTATGGCTACACCTTC	CASSPRRDLNYGYTF
many	NA	TRBJ2-2	TRBV28	TGTGCCAGGTCCAGGAGGGCAAACACCGGGGAGCTGTTTTTT	CARSRRANTGELFF
many	TRBD2	TRBJ2-5	TRBV19	TGTGCCAGTAGTATCGGGACTAGCGGGGGGAAGGCCCAGTACTTC	CASSIGTSGGKAQYF
many	NA	TRBJ2-7	TRBV5-1	TGCGCCAGCAGCTTAGGGCGGGTTACCTCCTACGAGCAGTACTTC	CASSLGRVTSYEQYF
few	NA	TRBJ1-4	TRBV5-1	TGCGCCAGCAGCTTGGTTCCACAGGCCAAACTGTTTTTT	CASSLVPQAKLFF
NA	NA	TRBJ2-5	TRBV5-1	TGCGCCAGCAGCCCGGGGGCCGGGCAGCAAGAGACCCAGTACTTC	CASSPGAGQQETQYF
many	TRBD2	TRBJ2-1	TRBV7-9	TGTGCCAGCAGCTTAGTGACGGGAGGGGCAGGCAATGAGCAGTTCTTC	CASSLVTGGAGNEQFF
many	NA	TRBJ2-1	TRBV7-3	TGTGCCAGCAGCTTAAATCGCCAGGGCAGGCCCAATGAGCAGTTCTTC	CASSLNRQGRPNEQFF
many	TRBD2	TRBJ2-4	TRBV10-2	TGCGCCAGCAGTTCGGGACTAGCGGGAACATTC	CASSSGLAGTF
many	TRBD2	TRBJ2-2	TRBV5-1	TGCGCCAGCAGCTTGACCGGGAGGGCCGCCGGGGAGCTGTTTTTT	CASSLTGRAAGELFF
medium-sized	TRBD1	TRBJ1-6	TRBV28	TGTGCCAGCAGTGACCCCGGGACAGGGTATAATTCACCCCTCCACTTT	CASSDPGTGYNSPLHF
many	NA	TRBJ2-3	TRBV11-2	TGTGCCAGCAGCTTAGATGGGGGGACAGATACGCAGTATTTT	CASSLDGGTDTQYF
many	NA	TRBJ2-1	TRBV2	TGTGCCAGCGGTCGGGGGGCGAACTACAATGAGCAGTTCTTC	CASGRGANYNEQFF
many	NA	TRBJ2-7	TRBV5-1	TGCGCCAGCAGCTTGGTCACGAACTACGAGCAGTACTTC	CASSLVTNYEQYF